This TCR beta chain was sequenced during a study of blood T cell repertoires in COVID-19. Study-wide background: Nucleic acid was either cDNA or gDNA, and it came from T cells, B-cell-depleted T cells, or PBMCs.

Assay: immunoSEQ multiplex PCR; the TCRdb copy retains only in-frame clones and omits some. The sample has 45,000 to 60,000 clones, about 86% seen once. Sequencing was performed on peripheral blood. The TCR originated in a man older than 75 with COVID-19, enrolled during active disease.

This chain's CDR3 is CASSLVGSWAKNIQYF. Here the CDR3 DNA reads TGTGCCAGCAGCTTGGTAGGGAGTTGGGCCAAAAACATTCAGTACTTC. The rearrangement uses TRBV5-6 and TRBJ2-4, with D perhaps matching TRBD2 (5 bases). The germline V and J ends were trimmed by 0 bases and 1 base, with 11 bases remaining between them. CDR3 size: 16 residues. From germline, CDR1 is SGHDT and CDR2 YYEEEE.